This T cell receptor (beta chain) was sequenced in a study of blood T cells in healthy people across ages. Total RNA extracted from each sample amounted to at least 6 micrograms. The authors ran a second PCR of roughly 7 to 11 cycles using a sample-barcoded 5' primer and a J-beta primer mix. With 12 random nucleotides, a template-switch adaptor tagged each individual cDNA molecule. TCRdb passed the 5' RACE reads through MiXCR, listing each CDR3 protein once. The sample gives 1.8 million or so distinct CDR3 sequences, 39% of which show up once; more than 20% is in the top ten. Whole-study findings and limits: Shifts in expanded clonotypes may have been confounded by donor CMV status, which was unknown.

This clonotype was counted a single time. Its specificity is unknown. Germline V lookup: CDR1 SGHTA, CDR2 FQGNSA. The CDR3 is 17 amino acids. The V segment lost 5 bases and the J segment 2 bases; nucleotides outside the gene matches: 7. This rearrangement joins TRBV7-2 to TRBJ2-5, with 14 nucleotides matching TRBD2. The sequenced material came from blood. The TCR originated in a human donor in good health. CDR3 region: CASSLYGTSGGQETQYF. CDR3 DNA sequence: TGTGCCAGCAGCCTGTACGGGACTAGCGGGGGACAAGAGACCCAGTACTTC. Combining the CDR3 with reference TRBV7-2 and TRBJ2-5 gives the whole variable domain GAGVSQSPSNKVTEKGKDVELRCDPISGHTALYWYRQSLGQGLEFLIYFQGNSAPDKSGLPSDRFSAERTGGSVSTLTIQRTQQEDSAVYLCASSLYGTSGGQETQYFGPGTRLLVL.